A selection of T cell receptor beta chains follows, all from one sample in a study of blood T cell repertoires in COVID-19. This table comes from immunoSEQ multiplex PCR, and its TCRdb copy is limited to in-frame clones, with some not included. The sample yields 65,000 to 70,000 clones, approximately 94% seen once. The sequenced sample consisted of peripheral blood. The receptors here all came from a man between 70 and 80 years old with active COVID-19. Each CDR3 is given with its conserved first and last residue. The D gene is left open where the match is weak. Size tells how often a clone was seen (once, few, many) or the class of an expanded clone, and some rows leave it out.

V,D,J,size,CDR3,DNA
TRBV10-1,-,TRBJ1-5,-,CASWAPAQPQHF,TGCGCCAGCTGGGCCCCGGCTCAGCCCCAGCATTTT
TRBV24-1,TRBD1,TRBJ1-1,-,CATEEHRGGLEAFF,TGTGCCACCGAAGAACACAGGGGGGGGCTTGAAGCTTTCTTT
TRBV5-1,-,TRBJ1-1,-,CASSLGTDNTEAFF,TGCGCCAGCAGCTTGGGGACAGATAACACTGAAGCTTTCTTT
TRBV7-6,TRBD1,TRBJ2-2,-,CASTRTGTDPAGELFF,TGTGCCAGCACCCGGACCGGGACAGACCCCGCCGGGGAGCTGTTTTTT
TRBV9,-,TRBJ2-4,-,CASSVYSGQGAAKNIQYF,TGTGCCAGCAGCGTATATAGCGGGCAGGGGGCGGCCAAAAACATTCAGTACTTC
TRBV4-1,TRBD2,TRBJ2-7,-,CASSHAAAGDSYEQYF,TGCGCCAGCAGCCACGCTGCTGCGGGGGACTCCTACGAGCAGTACTTC
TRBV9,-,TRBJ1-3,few,CASSGTGNSGNTIYF,TGTGCCAGCAGCGGAACAGGCAACTCTGGAAACACCATATATTTT
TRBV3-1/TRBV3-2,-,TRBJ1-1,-,CASSAGGGNTEAFF,TGTGCCAGCAGCGCCGGGGGGGGTAACACTGAAGCTTTCTTT
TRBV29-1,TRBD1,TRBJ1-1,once,CSVEPPGQQIENTEAFF,TGCAGCGTTGAACCGCCGGGACAGCAAATCGAGAACACTGAAGCTTTCTTT
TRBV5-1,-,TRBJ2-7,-,CASSLQGLSYEQYF,TGCGCCAGCAGCTTACAGGGTCTCTCCTACGAGCAGTACTTC
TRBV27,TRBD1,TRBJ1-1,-,CASSFLQGGTEAFF,TGTGCCAGCAGTTTCCTTCAGGGGGGCACTGAAGCTTTCTTT
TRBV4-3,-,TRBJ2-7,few,CASSQDVGGSPYEQYF,TGCGCCAGCAGCCAAGATGTGGGCGGGTCTCCCTACGAGCAGTACTTC
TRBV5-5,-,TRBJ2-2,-,CASSWGRGTGELFF,TGTGCCAGCAGCTGGGGGCGAGGCACCGGGGAGCTGTTTTTT
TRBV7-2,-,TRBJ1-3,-,CASSLTGGLSGNTIYF,TGTGCCAGCAGCTTGACAGGCGGCCTCTCTGGAAACACCATATATTTT
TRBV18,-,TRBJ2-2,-,CASSPPGHLNTGELFF,TGTGCCAGCTCACCCCCGGGACATTTGAACACCGGGGAGCTGTTTTTT
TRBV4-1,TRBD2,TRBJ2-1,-,CASSQAPSGGARDEQFF,TGCGCCAGCAGCCAGGCACCTAGCGGGGGGGCCAGGGATGAGCAGTTCTTC
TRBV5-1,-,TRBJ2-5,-,CASSLVGDETQYF,TGCGCCAGCAGCTTGGTAGGAGATGAGACCCAGTACTTC
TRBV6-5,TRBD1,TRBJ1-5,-,CASKIARGNQPQHF,TGTGCCAGCAAGATAGCCAGGGGGAATCAGCCCCAGCATTTT
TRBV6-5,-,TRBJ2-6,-,CASSYRGSGANVLTF,TGTGCCAGCAGTTACAGGGGCTCTGGGGCCAACGTCCTGACTTTC
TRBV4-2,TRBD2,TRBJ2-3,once,CASSQDLRAGGTLTTDTQYF,TGTGCCAGCAGCCAAGATCTCAGGGCGGGGGGAACCCTGACCACAGATACGCAGTATTTT
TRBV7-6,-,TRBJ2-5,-,CASSLTNTLQETQYF,TGTGCCAGCAGCTTAACTAACACATTACAAGAGACCCAGTACTTC
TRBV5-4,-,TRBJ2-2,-,CASSLDGRTGELFF,TGTGCCAGCAGCTTGGATGGCCGAACCGGGGAGCTGTTTTTT
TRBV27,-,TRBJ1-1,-,CASSAQIRGTEAFF,TGTGCCAGCAGTGCCCAAATAAGGGGCACTGAAGCTTTCTTT
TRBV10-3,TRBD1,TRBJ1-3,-,CAISGPGQGTNTIYF,TGTGCCATCAGTGGCCCGGGACAGGGGACAAACACCATATATTTT
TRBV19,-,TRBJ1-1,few,CASSIALSGTEAFF,TGTGCCAGTAGTATTGCCCTAAGTGGCACTGAAGCTTTCTTT
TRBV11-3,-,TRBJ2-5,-,CASSLLAQETQYF,TGTGCCAGCAGCTTACTAGCCCAAGAGACCCAGTACTTC
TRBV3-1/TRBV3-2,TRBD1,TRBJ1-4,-,CASRRTGVDREKLFF,TGTGCCAGCAGACGGACAGGGGTCGATAGGGAAAAACTGTTTTTT
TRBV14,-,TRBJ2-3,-,CASSQVGGATDTQYF,TGTGCCAGCAGCCAAGTGGGGGGGGCTACAGATACGCAGTATTTT
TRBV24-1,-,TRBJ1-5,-,CATSEGAGPQHF,TGTGCCACCAGTGAGGGGGCTGGGCCCCAGCATTTT
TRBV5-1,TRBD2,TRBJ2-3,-,CASSLGLAGGPQDTQYF,TGCGCCAGCAGCTTGGGACTAGCGGGGGGGCCGCAAGATACGCAGTATTTT
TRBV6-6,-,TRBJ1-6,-,CASSYSRADSPLHF,TGTGCCAGCAGTTACTCGAGGGCAGATTCACCCCTCCACTTT
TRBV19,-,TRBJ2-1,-,CASRAGSYNEQFF,TGTGCCAGTAGAGCCGGGTCCTACAATGAGCAGTTCTTC
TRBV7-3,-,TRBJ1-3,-,CASSEGTGNTIYF,TGTGCCAGCAGCGAGGGTACGGGAAACACCATATATTTT
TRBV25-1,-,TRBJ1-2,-,CASTPSFALSNYGYTF,TGTGCCAGCACCCCTTCGTTCGCGCTTAGCAACTATGGCTACACCTTC
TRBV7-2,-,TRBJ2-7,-,CASSLNRGEQYF,TGTGCCAGCAGCTTAAATCGCGGCGAGCAGTACTTC
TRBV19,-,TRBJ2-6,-,CATSGAGANVLTF,TGTGCCACATCAGGGGCTGGGGCCAACGTCCTGACTTTC
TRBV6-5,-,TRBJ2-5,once,CASRHPAGGETQYF,TGTGCCAGCAGACACCCGGCAGGGGGGGAGACCCAGTACTTC
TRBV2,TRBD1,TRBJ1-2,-,CACKPGQGSYGYTF,TGTGCCTGTAAACCGGGACAGGGGAGCTATGGCTACACCTTC
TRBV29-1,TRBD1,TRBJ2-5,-,CSVETGRETQYF,TGCAGCGTAGAGACAGGGAGAGAGACCCAGTACTTC
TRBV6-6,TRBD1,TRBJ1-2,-,CASSDRDRYGYTF,TGTGCCAGCAGCGACAGGGACCGATATGGCTACACCTTC
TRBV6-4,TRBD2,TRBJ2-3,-,CASSMGRADTQYF,TGTGCCAGCAGTATGGGGAGGGCAGATACGCAGTATTTT
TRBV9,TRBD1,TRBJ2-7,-,CASSPGFDRGPTSYEQYF,TGTGCCAGCAGCCCGGGGTTTGACAGGGGGCCTACGTCCTACGAGCAGTACTTC
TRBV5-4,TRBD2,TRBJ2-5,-,CASSLRRLAGGETQYF,TGTGCCAGCAGCTTACGCCGGCTAGCGGGGGGAGAGACCCAGTACTTC
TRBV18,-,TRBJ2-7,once,CASSPGTLGEQYF,TGTGCCAGCTCACCTGGGACACTGGGCGAGCAGTACTTC
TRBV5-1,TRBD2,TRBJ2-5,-,CASSPGWGGETQYF,TGCGCCAGCAGCCCGGGCTGGGGGGGAGAGACCCAGTACTTC
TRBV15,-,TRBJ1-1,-,CATSRGGRVWTEAFF,TGTGCCACCAGCAGAGGGGGGAGGGTGTGGACTGAAGCTTTCTTT
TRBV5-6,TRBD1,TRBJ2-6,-,CASSFSLDRGRAGANVLTF,TGTGCCAGCAGCTTTTCCCTTGACAGGGGGCGAGCTGGGGCCAACGTCCTGACTTTC
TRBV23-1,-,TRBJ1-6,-,CATNRGSGTLGAPLHF,TGCGCCACCAATAGGGGATCGGGGACACTTGGGGCACCCCTCCACTTT
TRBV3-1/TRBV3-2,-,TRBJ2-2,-,CASSQESGFAGELFF,TGTGCCAGCAGCCAAGAGTCAGGGTTTGCCGGGGAGCTGTTTTTT
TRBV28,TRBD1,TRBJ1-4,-,CASSRQGTTNEKLFF,TGTGCCAGCAGTCGACAGGGCACCACTAATGAAAAACTGTTTTTT
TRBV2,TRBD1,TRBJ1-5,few,CASNADRGNQPQHF,TGTGCCAGCAATGCGGACAGGGGAAATCAGCCCCAGCATTTT
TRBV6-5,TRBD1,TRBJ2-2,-,CATDRGTGELFF,TGTGCCACCGACAGGGGAACCGGGGAGCTGTTTTTT
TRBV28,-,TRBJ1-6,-,CASTAGQQGPLHF,TGTGCCAGCACGGCAGGGCAGCAAGGGCCCCTCCACTTT
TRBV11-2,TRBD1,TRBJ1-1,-,CASSLDLRLGGIGEAFF,TGTGCCAGCAGCTTAGATCTAAGGCTAGGGGGCATCGGTGAAGCTTTCTTT
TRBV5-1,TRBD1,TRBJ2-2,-,CASSPGQENTGELFF,TGCGCCAGCAGCCCGGGACAGGAGAACACCGGGGAGCTGTTTTTT